What follows is one T cell receptor beta chain and its context. This clone was detected only once. The antigen it binds to is not known. Base qualities are missing; no much larger clone stands one base away. The CDR3 regions of human TCRbeta chains were analyzed by immunosequencing. Per the original workflow: TCRs in the repertoires were compared against a reference library of SARS-CoV-2-specific TCRs that had been generated with the MIRA antigen-specificity platform. Breadth was defined as the fraction of unique TCRs that were SARS-CoV-2-associated, and depth was defined as the fraction of total T cells that were SARS-CoV-2-associated. Each spike-specific TCR was assigned to its reactive spike region and to a CD4 or CD8 class using the MIRA data. Log10-transformed breadth and depth values were compared by one-way ANOVA with Sidak's multiple comparisons tests. Entries here come from immuneACCESS through TCRdb and include only in-frame sequences with V and J called. Some clones fail to appear in such tables; in the studies checked, an unresolved V gene covers under half of the shortfall, and the cause of the remainder is unknown. Clonal size and the V and J genes are those of that table, whereas D and trimming came from the DNA. The sample yields over 120,000 clones; 75% to 90% were counted once. The biggest ten clones account for 8% of the sample.

Including the terminal cysteine and phenylalanine, the CDR3 comprises 15 residues. CDR3 DNA only is kept here, 45 bases in frame from base 1. V is shortened by 5 bases, J by 1 base, and the region joining them spans 15 bases. Looking up the germline V gene (reference sequence) yields CDR1 LNHDA and CDR2 SQIVND. This entry comes from a study of T cell responses to AZD1222 COVID-19 vaccine (dated by TCRdb to 2020 to 2022). The study in broad terms: AZD1222 recipients with second doses at about 4 weeks or about 12 weeks were pooled, because spike-specific TCR depth and breadth did not differ between schedules. Enrollment into the trials was organized by age into subgroups of 18-55, 56-69 and 70-plus years, and those subgroups contained about 160, 30 and 59 TCR-sequenced participants, respectively. TCR sequencing covered some 250 trial participants: about 210 given two doses of AZD1222 and approximately 26 given two doses of MenACWY control vaccine. General conclusions and limits of the study: Because no samples from the day 14 peak response were available, repertoires could be characterized only after the peak T cell response. Spike-specific TCR breadth and depth rose significantly after two AZD1222 doses compared with day 0 and with MenACWY recipients. The whole spike protein was spanned by vaccine-associated CD4 TCRs, and dominant responses were seen in regions 160-218 and 743-854. Epitopes outside the regions mutated in the B.1.351 and B.1.1.7 variants were reportedly recognized by nearly half of the unique spike-specific TCRs. The 56-69-year group was small, and its depth increase did not reach significance, likely because of low power. Participants were mostly white British and included more females than males, and it was suggested by the authors that clonal diversity may have been underestimated. Only five to seven AZD1222 recipients were SARS-CoV-2 seropositive at baseline, limiting conclusions about previously exposed vaccinees.

The label giving this sample's time point can be read as: baseline before first vaccination. Vaccinee samples were obtained from the UK trials COV001 and COV002, which included a single-blind randomized controlled phase 2/3 trial of AZD1222 (ChAdOx1 nCoV-19) in healthy adults. For TCRbeta chain sequencing, PBMC samples from trial participants were taken at day 0 and at day 28 after the second dose. This TCR came from an adult in good health. The rearranged segments are TRBV19 and TRBJ2-7; matching of 5 bases hints at TRBD2 as the D gene. This sample comprised peripheral blood, obtained on day 0 of AZD1222 vaccination. CDR3 region: CASSSRPGVSYEQYF. The nucleotides are TGTGCCAGTAGTTCACGACCCGGGGTATCCTACGAGCAGTACTTC.